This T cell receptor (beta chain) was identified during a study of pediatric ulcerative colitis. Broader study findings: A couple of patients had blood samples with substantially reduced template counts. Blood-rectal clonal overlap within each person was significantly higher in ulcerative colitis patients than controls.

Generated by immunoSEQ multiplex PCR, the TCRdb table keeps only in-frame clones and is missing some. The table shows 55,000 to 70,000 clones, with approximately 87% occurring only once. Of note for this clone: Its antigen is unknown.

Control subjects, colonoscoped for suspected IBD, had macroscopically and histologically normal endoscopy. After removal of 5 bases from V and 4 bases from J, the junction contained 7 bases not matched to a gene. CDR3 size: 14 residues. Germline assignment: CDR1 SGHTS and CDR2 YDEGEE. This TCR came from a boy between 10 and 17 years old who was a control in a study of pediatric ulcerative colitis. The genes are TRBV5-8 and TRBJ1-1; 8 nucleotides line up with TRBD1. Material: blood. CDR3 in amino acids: CASRYQGARTEAFF. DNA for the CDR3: TGTGCCAGCAGATACCAGGGGGCGCGCACTGAAGCTTTCTTT.